This TCR beta chain was recorded in a study of cytomegalovirus exposure and HLA in healthy donors. Both 60 Vbeta primers and 13 Jbeta primers went into the PCR. The table came from immunoSEQ multiplex PCR; TCRdb's copy has only in-frame clones and leaves some out. The data contain approximately 150,000 clones, more than 65% of them seen just once; the ten biggest clones take up about 3%. There are 13 residues in the CDR3. After removal of 4 bases from V and 6 bases from J, the junction contained 5 bases not matched to a gene. CDR1 ENHRY and CDR2 SYGVKD come from the germline V gene. The rearrangement joins TRBV10-3 to TRBJ1-2; 7 bases agree with TRBD1. The sample was PBMCs. The source of this sequence is a woman aged 40 to 50 in good health and CMV-seropositive. The CDR3 reads CAISGTGEDGYTF. CDR3 DNA: TGTGCCATCAGTGGCACAGGGGAGGATGGCTACACCTTC.